Below, 15 T cell receptor beta chains from the same sample are listed, as sequenced in a study of Ad26.COV2.S vaccination and SARS-CoV-2 variants. The method was immunoSEQ multiplex PCR; TCRdb's version includes in-frame clones alone and lacks a portion of them. The sample lists under 600,000 clones, nearly 90% occurring once. Documented treatment: roughly 18 received Ad26.COV2.S at low or high dose, single or two shots; roughly 5 received placebo; per-sample allocation not given. Specimen acquisition occurred on day 63 following the initial vaccine or placebo injection. The sequenced sample was peripheral blood, obtained in a trial of Ad26.COV2.S vaccine versus placebo. These receptors were obtained from a person between 18 and 59 years old who received the Ad26.COV2.S COVID-19 vaccine or a placebo.

Comment on this clone: Other DNA sequences in the same sample also yield this CDR3. The rearrangement links TRBV3-1 (or the pseudogene TRBV3-2) to TRBJ2-2, with D tentatively TRBD1 or TRBD2 (5 bases each). In germline, CDR1 is LGHDT, CDR2 YNNKEL (reference sequence). This CDR3 is built from 14 residues. V lost 3 bases, J lost 2 bases, and 7 bases lay in between. CDR3 in DNA: TGTGCCAGCAGCCAGGGGGTAAACACCGGGGAGCTGTTTTTT. Translated, it gives CASSQGVNTGELFF.

The rearrangement joins TRBV4-1 to TRBJ1-3, with D possibly matching TRBD1 (6 bases). The CDR3 loop spans 15 amino acids. Per germline, CDR1 MGHRA and CDR2 YSYEKL. The ends were cut back, 6 bases at V and 0 bases at J, with 12 bases in the middle. DNA for the CDR3: TGCGCCAGCAGTTGGACAGTCATCTCTGGAAACACCATATATTTT. As protein: CASSWTVISGNTIYF.

The chain has TRBV18 and TRBJ1-3; D is ambiguous. Germline V CDR1 and CDR2: KGHSH, LQKENI. This CDR3 has 16 residues. V was clipped by 3 bases and J by 6 bases, with 18 bases between them. The CDR3 bases are TGTGCCAGCTCACCGACTCGTGCTGCGGCCCTAAACACCATATATTTT. Translating gives CASSPTRAAALNTIYF.

This chain joins TRBV9 and TRBJ2-7; 9 bases map to TRBD2. The length of the CDR3 is 18 residues. The junction had 27 bases not matched to a gene; V was cut back by 10 bases and J by 7 bases. Germline values: CDR1 SGDLS, CDR2 YYNGEE. CDR3 protein: CADLPLQARVAGVDEQYF. The CDR3 coding sequence is TGTGCCGACCTCCCCCTCCAGGCCCGTGTAGCGGGAGTGGATGAGCAGTACTTC.

The chain is built from TRBV6-5 and TRBJ1-5; D is unresolved. Trimming removed 8 bases at V and 0 bases at J, with 11 bases between. The CDR3 is made up of 14 amino acids. Germline CDR1 MNHEY, CDR2 SVGAGI. DNA for the CDR3: TGTGCCAGCGGATTAGAATCTAGCAATCAGCCCCAGCATTTT. This translates into CASGLESSNQPQHF.

V and J are TRBV19 and TRBJ1-2, with a tentative D call TRBD1 (6 bases). This CDR3 has 13 residues. V dropped 5 bases and J dropped 6 bases, with 13 bases sitting between them. Per germline, CDR1 LNHDA and CDR2 SQIVND (reference sequence). CDR3 DNA: TGTGCCAGTAGTCCAAGAGGGGGGGATGGCTACACCTTC. Translation: CASSPRGGDGYTF.

The chain recombines TRBV7-3 with TRBJ1-6, with D unresolved. V was clipped by 6 bases and J by 12 bases, with 15 bases between them. Germline V gene data show CDR1 as SGHTA and CDR2 as FQGTGA. The CDR3 runs 13 residues. The CDR3 DNA is TGTGCCAGCAGGTCTTCCCCTCTGGGACCCCTCCACTTT. It specifies CASRSSPLGPLHF.

The gene calls are TRBV19 and TRBJ1-6; weak D call: TRBD1 (6 bases). The germline CDR1 and CDR2 sequences are LNHDA and SQIVND (reference sequence). CDR3 size: 17 residues. V lost 5 bases to trimming and J lost 6 bases, with 20 bases between them. The CDR3 protein is CASSLLAGQNSNSPLHF. For the CDR3, the DNA is TGTGCCAGTAGTCTCCTGGCCGGACAGAATTCTAATTCACCCCTCCACTTT.

This rearrangement joins TRBV11-2 to TRBJ1-5; TRBD1 might be the D (5 bases). The V gene's germline CDR1 is SGHAT and CDR2 FQNNGV. The CDR3 contains 13 residues. Trimming removed 4 bases from V and 6 bases from J, with 10 bases in between. DNA for the CDR3: TGTGCCAGCAGCTACCGGGACGGTCAGCCCCAGCATTTT. This codes for CASSYRDGQPQHF. The full variable domain, its missing parts supplied by reference TRBV11-2 and TRBJ1-5, is EAGVAQSPRYKIIEKRQSVAFWCNPISGHATLYWYQQILGQGPKLLIQFQNNGVVDDSQLPKDRFSAERLKGVDSTLKIQPAKLEDSAVYLCASSYRDGQPQHFGDGTRLSIL.

The chain carries TRBV4-1 and TRBJ2-7; 11 bases agree with TRBD1. Trimming removed 4 bases from V and 7 bases from J; junction bases left unmatched: 6. Germline loops: CDR1 MGHRA, CDR2 YSYEKL. The length of the CDR3 is 14 residues. The CDR3 reads CASSPGQGVSEQYF. In DNA form, the CDR3 reads TGCGCCAGCAGCCCGGGACAGGGGGTTTCGGAGCAGTACTTC.

The CDR3 DNA reads TGTGCCAGCAGCTTAGTAGCTAGCGGGGGTCATGAGCAGTTCTTC. It encodes CASSLVASGGHEQFF. This chain connects TRBV7-2 to TRBJ2-1; 10 nucleotides line up with TRBD2. Germline V gene sequence: CDR1 SGHTA, CDR2 FQGNSA. This CDR3 comprises 15 residues. V shed 1 base and J 8 bases; nucleotides not matched to a gene: 5.

This clone occurred once. The chain employs TRBV2 and TRBJ1-1; possible D gene TRBD1, 5 bases. CDR3 length equals 13 residues. V shed 8 bases and J shed 11 bases, with 21 bases lying between them. Germline CDR1 reads SNHLY; CDR2 reads FYNNEI. CDR3 coding DNA: TGTGCCAGCCCCCCCGGGGGTTCCACGGTGGCTTTCTTT. Translating gives CASPPGGSTVAFF.

This clone was found once. V and J are TRBV19 and TRBJ1-2; D call uncertain. The CDR3 is 12 residues long. V was clipped by 10 bases and J by 7 bases, with 16 bases between them. Looked up from germline, CDR1 is LNHDA and CDR2 is SQIVND (reference sequence). In DNA, the CDR3 is TGTGCCACAGACCAAGGCCGGGGTGGCTACACCTTC. It specifies CATDQGRGGYTF.

This clone was recorded only once. The chain joins TRBV18 to TRBJ2-5, with D perhaps matching TRBD2 (7 bases). The CDR3 has 14 residues. CDR1 KGHSH and CDR2 LQKENI come from the germline V gene. The V end was cut by 3 bases, the J end by 1 base, with 9 bases between. CDR3 region: CASSPRGAQETQYF. CDR3 DNA: TGTGCCAGCTCACCCCGGGGGGCCCAAGAGACCCAGTACTTC.

The chain carries TRBV25-1 and TRBJ1-1; D not certain. The V end was cut by 0 bases, the J end by 3 bases, with 11 bases between. The CDR3 covers 15 residues. Per the germline V gene, CDR1 is MGHDK and CDR2 is SYGVNS. CDR3 nucleotide sequence: TGTGCCAGCAGTGAATATCGTGGAGGGTACACTGAAGCTTTCTTT. Translation: CASSEYRGGYTEAFF.